This T cell receptor beta chain was recovered during a study of T cells in Graves' hyperthyroidism and ophthalmopathy. This clonotype has at least ten counts. Its specificity is not known. TCR beta CDR3 regions were amplified from RNA transcripts. Researchers ran a first-round RT-PCR on the TCR CDR3 using the HTBI primer set. TCRdb fed the multiplex PCR reads into MiXCR, producing one record per CDR3 protein. This sample has around 600,000 distinct CDR3 sequences, with roughly 15% found just once. Study-level points and caveats: With a median lead of roughly 6.8 months before onset, the model predicted ophthalmopathy.

Uncontrolled infection, other autoimmune disease, pregnancy or lactation led to exclusion. The sequenced material came from blood. The TCR originated in a woman between 50 and 59 years old with Graves' ophthalmopathy.

CDR3 region: CASSEMLQTNTGELFF. In DNA, the CDR3 is TGTGCCAGCAGTGAAATGTTACAGACGAACACCGGGGAGCTGTTTTTT. This rearrangement joins TRBV6-1 to TRBJ2-2; D is unresolved. The CDR3 sequence is 16 residues long. The germline V gene has CDR1 MNHNS and CDR2 SASEGT. Between the trimmed V and J ends, which lost 2 bases and 0 bases, there was a span of 10 bases.